Listed below are T cell receptor beta chains from one sample, sequenced in a study of control samples from healthy donors and cancer patients. Sequencing was performed with immunoSEQ multiplex PCR; in TCRdb, only in-frame clones are kept and a portion is missing. The sample has under 450,000 clones; 80% to 95% are singletons. Sequencing was carried out using PBMCs. Every receptor here comes from a man aged 40-49 years with head and neck cancer. Both conserved end residues are part of each CDR3. D genes are given only for firm matches. Some rows have no size entry. The others give once, few or many, or a class for an expanded clone.

d_gene: .; v_gene: TRBV29-1; abundance: .; j_gene: TRBJ2-7; CDR3nt: TGCAGCGTTGAGGGCCTAGCCTACGAGCAGTACTTC; CDR3aa: CSVEGLAYEQYF
d_gene: TRBD1; v_gene: TRBV19; abundance: .; j_gene: TRBJ2-2; CDR3nt: TGTGCCAGTGCCCCCCAGGGACAGGGTAACACCGGGGAGCTGTTTTTT; CDR3aa: CASAPQGQGNTGELFF
d_gene: .; v_gene: TRBV11-1; abundance: .; j_gene: TRBJ1-1; CDR3nt: TGTGCCAGCAGCTTCGGCAGGGTAGGCACTGAAGCTTTCTTT; CDR3aa: CASSFGRVGTEAFF
d_gene: .; v_gene: TRBV11-2; abundance: .; j_gene: TRBJ1-1; CDR3nt: TGTGCCAGCAGCTTGGGGGAGGGCACTGAAGCTTTCTTT; CDR3aa: CASSLGEGTEAFF
d_gene: TRBD2; v_gene: TRBV5-1; abundance: .; j_gene: TRBJ2-5; CDR3nt: TGCGCCAGCTCACTAGCCGGGACTAGCGAAGAGACCCAGTACTTC; CDR3aa: CASSLAGTSEETQYF
d_gene: .; v_gene: TRBV6-5; abundance: .; j_gene: TRBJ2-7; CDR3nt: TGTGCCAGCAGTACCCGGACGGGGGCCTACGAGCAGTACTTC; CDR3aa: CASSTRTGAYEQYF
d_gene: .; v_gene: TRBV2; abundance: .; j_gene: TRBJ1-4; CDR3nt: TGTGCCAGCAGCGCCGAGGGGCTAAGGGGTGAAAAACTGTTTTTT; CDR3aa: CASSAEGLRGEKLFF
d_gene: TRBD1; v_gene: TRBV5-4; abundance: .; j_gene: TRBJ2-2; CDR3nt: TGTGCCAGCAGCTGGGGACAGAGCACCGGGGAGCTGTTTTTT; CDR3aa: CASSWGQSTGELFF
d_gene: .; v_gene: TRBV5-5; abundance: few; j_gene: TRBJ2-3; CDR3nt: TGTGCCAGCAGCTCTACACCCCTCGGCACAGATACGCAGTATTTT; CDR3aa: CASSSTPLGTDTQYF
d_gene: .; v_gene: TRBV6-6; abundance: .; j_gene: TRBJ1-5; CDR3nt: TGTGCCAGCAGTCACACGACAGCCTATAGCAATCAGCCCCAGCATTTT; CDR3aa: CASSHTTAYSNQPQHF
d_gene: TRBD1; v_gene: TRBV9; abundance: once; j_gene: TRBJ2-1; CDR3nt: TGTGCCAGCAGCGTAAGGGACAGGGGAAATGAGCAGTTCTTC; CDR3aa: CASSVRDRGNEQFF
d_gene: .; v_gene: TRBV4-1; abundance: .; j_gene: TRBJ2-2; CDR3nt: TGCGCCAGCAGACGAATGGACGGGTTAAACACCGGGGAGCTGTTTTTT; CDR3aa: CASRRMDGLNTGELFF
d_gene: .; v_gene: TRBV5-5; abundance: .; j_gene: TRBJ1-2; CDR3nt: TGTGCCAGCAGCTTGGCCCTAGGGGCCTATGGCTACACCTTC; CDR3aa: CASSLALGAYGYTF
d_gene: .; v_gene: TRBV19; abundance: .; j_gene: TRBJ1-1; CDR3nt: TGTGCCAGTCGGCGTGGGATGTCTGAAGCTTTCTTT; CDR3aa: CASRRGMSEAFF
d_gene: TRBD1; v_gene: TRBV6-1; abundance: .; j_gene: TRBJ1-2; CDR3nt: TGTGCCAGCAGTGAGCAGGGACAGGGAGGGGGCTACACCTTC; CDR3aa: CASSEQGQGGGYTF
d_gene: TRBD2; v_gene: TRBV20-1; abundance: .; j_gene: TRBJ2-5; CDR3nt: TGCAGTGCTCGTGGGGTGGGACTACAAGAGACCCAGTACTTC; CDR3aa: CSARGVGLQETQYF
d_gene: TRBD1; v_gene: TRBV28; abundance: .; j_gene: TRBJ2-7; CDR3nt: TGTGCCAGCACAGGGACAGGGTACGAGCAGTACTTC; CDR3aa: CASTGTGYEQYF
d_gene: TRBD2; v_gene: TRBV28; abundance: .; j_gene: TRBJ2-3; CDR3nt: TGTGCCAGCAGCTCCCCCGGACTAGCGGGGAGCACAGATACGCAGTATTTT; CDR3aa: CASSSPGLAGSTDTQYF
d_gene: .; v_gene: TRBV5-1; abundance: .; j_gene: TRBJ2-7; CDR3nt: TGCGCCAGCAGCGCAACTAACGGGGTGGGGTACGAGCAGTACTTC; CDR3aa: CASSATNGVGYEQYF
d_gene: TRBD1; v_gene: TRBV30; abundance: .; j_gene: TRBJ2-5; CDR3nt: TGTGCCTGGAGTGTGGGGACAGGGGGCGCGGAGACCCAGTACTTC; CDR3aa: CAWSVGTGGAETQYF
d_gene: .; v_gene: TRBV28; abundance: .; j_gene: TRBJ2-5; CDR3nt: TGTGCCAGCAGTTTAGGGACCCCCTCCGTAGAGTACTTC; CDR3aa: CASSLGTPSVEYF
d_gene: .; v_gene: TRBV6-4; abundance: .; j_gene: TRBJ2-7; CDR3nt: TGTGCCAGCAGTGACTCTGAGGGGGGCGCCCCTCCCAGCTCCTACGAGCAGTACTTC; CDR3aa: CASSDSEGGAPPSSYEQYF
d_gene: TRBD1; v_gene: TRBV11-3; abundance: .; j_gene: TRBJ1-1; CDR3nt: TGTGCCAGCAGCGCGGGGACAGGGCAGTACACTGAAGCTTTCTTT; CDR3aa: CASSAGTGQYTEAFF
d_gene: TRBD2; v_gene: TRBV4-1; abundance: .; j_gene: TRBJ2-1; CDR3nt: TGCGCCAGCAGCCAAGATCGGAGTTATGGGACTAGGGCTTATGAGCAGTTCTTC; CDR3aa: CASSQDRSYGTRAYEQFF
d_gene: .; v_gene: TRBV7-6; abundance: .; j_gene: TRBJ2-7; CDR3nt: TGTGCCAGCAGCTTAGCACGGACAGCCTCCTCCTACGAGCAGTACTTC; CDR3aa: CASSLARTASSYEQYF
d_gene: TRBD1; v_gene: TRBV28; abundance: .; j_gene: TRBJ2-2; CDR3nt: TGTGCCATTTGGGACAGGGAGAACACCGGGGAGCTGTTTTTT; CDR3aa: CAIWDRENTGELFF
d_gene: .; v_gene: TRBV20-1; abundance: once; j_gene: TRBJ2-5; CDR3nt: TGCAGTGCTAGTTGGGAGGCTGTGACCCAGTACTTC; CDR3aa: CSASWEAVTQYF
d_gene: TRBD1; v_gene: TRBV3-1/TRBV3-2; abundance: .; j_gene: TRBJ1-4; CDR3nt: TGTGCCAGCAGCCAAAACACCGGGACAGTTGGAGAAAAACTGTTTTTT; CDR3aa: CASSQNTGTVGEKLFF
d_gene: .; v_gene: TRBV14; abundance: once; j_gene: TRBJ1-1; CDR3nt: TGTGCCAGCAGCCAAGATACCCTAACCTATTCCAACCATGAAGCTTTCTTT; CDR3aa: CASSQDTLTYSNHEAFF
d_gene: TRBD1; v_gene: TRBV15; abundance: .; j_gene: TRBJ2-3; CDR3nt: TGTGCCACCAGCAGAGACATATCGGACAGGGGATTCGTCAGAGATACGCAGTATTTT; CDR3aa: CATSRDISDRGFVRDTQYF
d_gene: .; v_gene: TRBV15; abundance: .; j_gene: TRBJ2-7; CDR3nt: TGTGCCACCAGCAGAATGAAACAGCCATCCTACGAGCAGTACTTC; CDR3aa: CATSRMKQPSYEQYF
d_gene: TRBD2; v_gene: TRBV28; abundance: .; j_gene: TRBJ2-2; CDR3nt: TGTGCCACCCAGACTAGCGGGAGGAACACCGGGGAGCTGTTTTTT; CDR3aa: CATQTSGRNTGELFF
d_gene: TRBD1; v_gene: TRBV19; abundance: .; j_gene: TRBJ1-5; CDR3nt: TGTGCCAGTAGCAACCGAAGACAGGGGGCTGGACAGCCCCAGCATTTT; CDR3aa: CASSNRRQGAGQPQHF
d_gene: .; v_gene: TRBV28; abundance: .; j_gene: TRBJ1-4; CDR3nt: TGTGCCAGCAGTCTCGATAGAATATATTCAACTAATGAAAAACTGTTTTTT; CDR3aa: CASSLDRIYSTNEKLFF
d_gene: .; v_gene: TRBV4-1; abundance: .; j_gene: TRBJ1-3; CDR3nt: TGCGCCAGCAGCCAAGTAGGGGATGGAAACACCATATATTTT; CDR3aa: CASSQVGDGNTIYF
d_gene: .; v_gene: TRBV21-1; abundance: .; j_gene: TRBJ1-5; CDR3nt: TGTGCCAGCAGACGACAGGGGCCGGTTTGGCAGCCCCAGCATTTT; CDR3aa: CASRRQGPVWQPQHF
d_gene: TRBD2; v_gene: TRBV3-1/TRBV3-2; abundance: .; j_gene: TRBJ2-2; CDR3nt: TGTGCCAGCAGCCACATTATTCAGAGCGGGAGGGCCCTGGGCGGGGAGCTGTTTTTT; CDR3aa: CASSHIIQSGRALGGELFF
d_gene: TRBD1; v_gene: TRBV28; abundance: .; j_gene: TRBJ1-1; CDR3nt: TGTGCCAGCAGTTCCCGACAGGGGGCGTTTGGTAACACTGAAGCTTTCTTT; CDR3aa: CASSSRQGAFGNTEAFF
d_gene: .; v_gene: TRBV11-2; abundance: .; j_gene: TRBJ1-1; CDR3nt: TGTGCCAGCAGCTGGACGGGGACTGAAGCTTTCTTT; CDR3aa: CASSWTGTEAFF
d_gene: .; v_gene: TRBV4-1; abundance: .; j_gene: TRBJ1-1; CDR3nt: TGCGCCAGCAGCCAGCCGGGACACACCGTAGGGGACACTGAAGCTTTCTTT; CDR3aa: CASSQPGHTVGDTEAFF
d_gene: .; v_gene: TRBV5-1; abundance: .; j_gene: TRBJ2-1; CDR3nt: TGCGCCAGCAGCTTGGGGTTGAGCGACTACAATGAGCAGTTCTTC; CDR3aa: CASSLGLSDYNEQFF
d_gene: .; v_gene: TRBV10-3; abundance: few; j_gene: TRBJ1-3; CDR3nt: TGTGCCATCAGTGAGTCGGATGGACACTCTGGAAACACCATATATTTT; CDR3aa: CAISESDGHSGNTIYF
d_gene: .; v_gene: TRBV6-5; abundance: .; j_gene: TRBJ1-2; CDR3nt: TGTGCCAGCAGTTACAACCCTGGCCAGGCCTATGGCTACACCTTC; CDR3aa: CASSYNPGQAYGYTF
d_gene: .; v_gene: TRBV27; abundance: .; j_gene: TRBJ2-1; CDR3nt: TGTGCCAGCAGGAGTCGAAGGGCCAATGAGCAGTTCTTC; CDR3aa: CASRSRRANEQFF